This T cell receptor (beta chain) was found in a study of T cell changes during pregnancy in multiple sclerosis (dated by TCRdb to between 2018 and 2021). Turning to the overall study: The study examined how the T cell repertoire changed over the course of pregnancy in women with multiple sclerosis.

This clone was counted between two and nine times. There is no known antigen for this receptor. Base qualities were left out, and no much larger clone turns up one base away. Library construction relied on the immunoSEQ multiplex PCR assay. TCRdb stores this immuneACCESS table with in-frame sequences only. Part of the clones is absent; in the studies checked, under half of the shortfall reflects unresolved V genes, and no reason is known for the rest. Recorded for this sample are some 100,000 clones; approximately 94% of them occurred a single time. In total, the top ten clones hold more than 0.8% of the sample. CDR1 and CDR2 were assigned from the germline V gene (reference sequence) as GTSNPN and SVGIG. The CDR3 runs 14 residues from the cysteine to the phenylalanine. The CDR3 DNA has 42 bases and is translated from base 1. V sheds 7 bases and J sheds 0 bases, leaving 13 bases between their ends.

This sequence uses TRBV30 and TRBJ1-5; possibly the D gene is TRBD1, per 5 matching bases. This receptor was identified in a female donor with multiple sclerosis, enrolled in a pregnancy study. Sequences were derived from peripheral blood, sampled before pregnancy. The CDR3 loop reads CAYAQGNSNQPQHF. The sequenced DNA is TGTGCCTATGCTCAGGGTAATAGCAATCAGCCCCAGCATTTT. The CDR3 plus the reference TRBV30 and TRBJ1-5 genes for the other parts give the full variable domain: SQTIHQWPATLVQPVGSPLSLECTVEGTSNPNLYWYRQAAGRGLQLLFYSVGIGQISSEVPQNLSASRPQDRQFILSSKKLLLSDSGFYLCAYAQGNSNQPQHFGDGTRLSIL.